Presented here are 26 T cell receptor beta chains from one specimen sequenced in a study of blood T cell repertoires in COVID-19. TCRdb keeps only in-frame clones here, not all; method: immunoSEQ multiplex PCR. The top ten clones hold more than 8.5% of a sample with hundreds of thousands of clones, about 91% of them seen once. Sequencing was done on a sample of PBMCs or T cells enriched from blood (not recorded which). The receptors were sampled from a woman between 18 and 29 years old who had recovered from COVID-19.

The chain links TRBV19 to TRBJ1-1; no firm D call. The CDR3 contains 17 residues. Trimming took 6 bases from V and 2 from J, leaving 22 bases between them. Germline V CDR1 and CDR2: LNHDA, SQIVND (reference sequence). CDR3 sequence: CASRPPNSAKRNTEAFF. DNA for the CDR3: TGTGCCAGTAGACCACCTAATTCTGCGAAACGAAACACTGAAGCTTTCTTT.

The table lists this clone with a few counts. The rearrangement links TRBV10-3 to TRBJ2-1; 7 bases align to TRBD1. This CDR3 has 14 amino acids. V trimming: 6 bases; J trimming: 6 bases; junction bases outside the gene matches: 8. Germline assignment: CDR1 ENHRY and CDR2 SYGVKD. CDR3 nucleotides: TGTGCCATCAGCGGTGGGGACAGAAGCAATGAGCAGTTCTTC. This encodes CAISGGDRSNEQFF.

The chain joins TRBV28 to TRBJ2-1; TRBD1 matches at 9 bases. With 8 bases clipped from V and 5 bases from J, the junction kept 7 bases outside the gene matches. The CDR3 spans 14 residues. Germline assignment: CDR1 MDHEN and CDR2 SYDVKM. This chain's CDR3 is CASLPGQGHNEQFF. In DNA form, the CDR3 reads TGTGCCAGCCTACCGGGACAGGGACACAATGAGCAGTTCTTC. Based on the CDR3 plus reference TRBV28 and TRBJ2-1, the full variable domain is DVKVTQSSRYLVKRTGEKVFLECVQDMDHENMFWYRQDPGLGLRLIYFSYDVKMKEKGDIPEGYSVSREKKERFSLILESASTNQTSMYLCASLPGQGHNEQFFGPGTRLTVL.

A single count supports this clone. The CDR3 coding sequence is TGTGCCAGCAGCCTGGATACGGGGACCCAGTACTTC. Its translation: CASSLDTGTQYF. The chain has TRBV7-8 and TRBJ2-5, with D uncertain. The CDR3 runs to 12 residues. Germline CDR1 and CDR2: SGHVS and FQNEAQ. V was cut by 5 bases and J by 7 bases, with 11 bases left in between. Together with reference TRBV7-8 and TRBJ2-5, the CDR3 gives the full variable domain: GAGVSQSPRYKVAKRGQDVALRCDPISGHVSLFWYQQALGQGPEFLTYFQNEAQLDKSGLPSDRFFAERPEGSVSTLKIQRTQQEDSAVYLCASSLDTGTQYFGPGTRLLVL.

The rearrangement joins TRBV19 to TRBJ2-7, with 9 bases matching TRBD1. The CDR3 has 15 amino acids. Germline assignment: CDR1 LNHDA and CDR2 SQIVND (reference sequence). The V segment lost 5 bases and the J segment 4 bases; nucleotides outside the gene matches: 9. CDR3 nucleotide sequence: TGTGCCAGTAGTGTAACAGGGGGCGCCTCATACGAGCAGTACTTC. Amino acids: CASSVTGGASYEQYF.

The V and J genes are TRBV7-3 and TRBJ1-2; 8 bases match TRBD1. Looked up from germline, CDR1 is SGHTA and CDR2 is FQGTGA. The V segment lost 5 bases and the J segment 4 bases; nucleotides outside the gene matches: 12. This CDR3 is 16 amino acids long. For the CDR3, the DNA is TGTGCCAGCAGCCCGGAGCCGTCTGACAGGGGCTATGGCTACACCTTC. This translates into CASSPEPSDRGYGYTF.

This clone has just one count. The J gene is TRBJ1-2, the V gene TRBV2; D is undetermined. Deletions cut 10 bases from V and 5 bases from J, with 23 bases between. The CDR3 extends over 15 amino acids. Germline lookup yields CDR1 SNHLY and CDR2 FYNNEI. The CDR3: CANLPLASRGYGYTF. CDR3 coding DNA: TGTGCCAACTTACCACTCGCCTCCAGAGGGTATGGCTACACCTTC. The variable domain in full, with the rest retrieved from reference TRBV2 and TRBJ1-2, is EPEVTQTPSHQVTQMGQEVILRCVPISNHLYFYWYRQILGQKVEFLVSFYNNEISEKSEIFDDQFSVERPDGSNFTLKIRSTKLEDSAMYFCANLPLASRGYGYTFGSGTRLTVV.

The table lists this clone with a count of one. The chain carries TRBV2 and TRBJ1-2, with D hard to call. The CDR3 consists of 14 residues. Germline V CDR1 and CDR2: SNHLY, FYNNEI. Trimming stripped 5 bases from V and 14 bases from J, with 24 bases between. DNA for the CDR3: TGTGCCAGCAGTCCGATACCAAGGCTCCCCGCCGGGACCTTC. Translating gives CASSPIPRLPAGTF. Complete variable domain (other parts from reference TRBV2 and TRBJ1-2): EPEVTQTPSHQVTQMGQEVILRCVPISNHLYFYWYRQILGQKVEFLVSFYNNEISEKSEIFDDQFSVERPDGSNFTLKIRSTKLEDSAMYFCASSPIPRLPAGTFGSGTRLTVV.

This clone was found once. The CDR3 sequence: CASSLDPAGYGYTF. CDR3 in DNA: TGTGCCAGCAGCTTAGATCCGGCAGGGTATGGCTACACCTTC. The J gene is TRBJ1-2, the V gene TRBV7-3; the D gene is possibly TRBD1 (5 bases). V lost 2 bases and J lost 5, with 12 bases in between. The CDR3 is made up of 14 amino acids. The germline V gene encodes CDR1 SGHTA and CDR2 FQGTGA.

The chain combines TRBV11-2 with TRBJ1-5; D remains ambiguous. This CDR3 comprises 15 residues. Per germline, CDR1 SGHAT and CDR2 FQNNGV. Trimming shortened V by 1 base and J by 5 bases, and 12 bases separated the two germline ends. This chain's CDR3 is CASSLGPGSHQPQHF. DNA for the CDR3: TGTGCCAGCAGCTTAGGTCCGGGGTCACATCAGCCCCAGCATTTT.

The chain joins TRBV7-9 to TRBJ2-1; TRBD2 matches 9 bases. This CDR3 region has 15 residues. V shed 7 bases and J 10 bases; nucleotides not matched to a gene: 14. The germline CDR1 and CDR2 sequences are SEHNR and FQNEAQ (reference sequence). CDR3 sequence reads: CASTPRGGRVREQFF. The CDR3, as DNA: TGTGCCAGCACTCCAAGGGGCGGGAGGGTCAGAGAGCAGTTCTTC.

V and J are TRBV6-7 and TRBJ2-2; 13 bases are shared with TRBD2. TRBV6-7 is an ORF, and what it does is uncertain. This CDR3 comprises 17 residues. V was pared by 7 bases and J by 1 base, with 6 bases of the junction left unmatched. The CDR3 is CASIGLAGDQNTGELFF. The CDR3 DNA follows: TGTGCCAGCATAGGACTAGCGGGGGACCAGAACACCGGGGAGCTGTTTTTT.

J is TRBJ1-4 and V is TRBV28, with D uncertain. Germline CDR1 reads MDHEN; CDR2 reads SYDVKM. V dropped 7 bases and J dropped 7 bases, with 7 bases sitting between them. The CDR3 has 11 residues. DNA of the CDR3: TGTGCCAGCACCTCGGGTGAAAAACTGTTTTTT. Translated, it gives CASTSGEKLFF.

V usage is TRBV19 and J usage is TRBJ1-5; no reliable D call. Trimming took 2 bases from V and 3 from J, leaving 11 bases between them. The CDR3 is made up of 15 amino acids. Germline-derived CDR1 and CDR2 are LNHDA and SQIVND (reference sequence). The CDR3 region is CASSIFGYPNQPQHF. CDR3 in DNA: TGTGCCAGTAGTATATTCGGGTACCCCAATCAGCCCCAGCATTTT.

The gene calls are TRBV7-2 and TRBJ2-7; D not certain. This CDR3 spans 14 amino acids. Germline V lookup: CDR1 SGHTA, CDR2 FQGNSA. Deletions cut 1 base from V and 5 bases from J, with 12 bases between. This CDR3 is CASSLVAFGNEQYF. CDR3 in DNA: TGTGCCAGCAGCTTAGTTGCGTTTGGTAACGAGCAGTACTTC.

V usage is TRBV18 and J usage is TRBJ2-3; D is possibly TRBD2 (5 bases). In germline, CDR1 is KGHSH, CDR2 LQKENI. The CDR3 is 15 amino acids. Trimming cost V 1 base and J 2 bases, with 10 bases left between them. The CDR3 DNA reads as TGTGCCAGCTCACCACGGGCCGGGGACACAGATACGCAGTATTTT. Its protein is CASSPRAGDTDTQYF.

The table lists this clone with a few counts. This chain joins TRBV27 and TRBJ2-1; 8 bases are a match to TRBD2. CDR3 length: 14 amino acids. V lost 3 bases and J lost 7; bases outside the gene matches: 5. Germline values: CDR1 MNHEY, CDR2 SMNVEV (reference sequence). This CDR3 is CASSFLGGGNEQFF. CDR3 DNA: TGTGCCAGCAGTTTTCTCGGGGGGGGTAATGAGCAGTTCTTC.

The V and J genes are TRBV19 and TRBJ1-1; D not resolved. Germline loops: CDR1 LNHDA, CDR2 SQIVND (reference sequence). Trimming stripped 5 bases from V and 1 base from J, with 5 bases between. This CDR3 comprises 12 residues. As DNA, the CDR3 is TGTGCCAGTAGTTCCGGGAACACTGAAGCTTTCTTT. It is translated as CASSSGNTEAFF.

About this clone itself: The sample carries other DNA sequences with the same CDR3. The V and J genes are TRBV6-5 and TRBJ1-1; possibly TRBD1 for D (5 bases). V was cut by 5 bases and J by 1 base, with 8 bases left in between. Germline V gives CDR1 MNHEY, CDR2 SVGAGI. CDR3 length: 13 residues. The CDR3 sequence: CASSRGQNTEAFF. CDR3 bases: TGTGCCAGCAGTCGAGGACAGAACACTGAAGCTTTCTTT.

This chain joins TRBV3-1 (or the pseudogene TRBV3-2) and TRBJ2-5; TRBD2 matches at 11 bases. Germline values: CDR1 LGHDT, CDR2 YNNKEL (reference sequence). The length of the CDR3 is 15 residues. Trimming removed 2 bases from V and 5 bases from J; junction bases left unmatched: 4. The chain's CDR3 is CASSQKLAGVETQYF. In nucleotides, the CDR3 is TGTGCCAGCAGCCAAAAACTAGCGGGAGTGGAGACCCAGTACTTC.

V and J are TRBV7-2 and TRBJ2-3, with D tentatively TRBD1 (6 bases). CDR3 length: 15 residues. Germline V lookup: CDR1 SGHTA, CDR2 FQGNSA. V was trimmed by 6 bases and J by 0 bases, leaving 13 bases between them. The CDR3 sequence is CASRRIGTSTDTQYF. For the CDR3, the DNA is TGTGCCAGCAGACGTATCGGGACAAGCACAGATACGCAGTATTTT.

The genes are TRBV5-3 and TRBJ1-2, with TRBD1 matching over 9 bases. TRBV5-3 counts as an open reading frame of uncertain function. The CDR3 extends over 15 amino acids. Trimming cost V 4 bases and J 7 bases; bases outside gene matches: 11. CDR3 sequence (DNA): TGTGCCAGAAGCGGGGCCGGGACAGGGTGTTTTGGCTACACCTTC. Its translation is CARSGAGTGCFGYTF.

The count of this clone is one. This rearrangement joins TRBV3-1 (or the pseudogene TRBV3-2) to TRBJ1-2; 7 positions match TRBD1. Looked up from germline, CDR1 is LGHDT and CDR2 is YNNKEL (reference sequence). The CDR3 is 14 amino acids. With 2 bases clipped from V and 8 bases from J, the junction kept 8 bases outside the gene matches. For the CDR3, the DNA is TGTGCCAGCAGCCAAATACAGGGGACTGGAGGCTACACCTTC. Protein: CASSQIQGTGGYTF.

This clone has only a few counts. The sample carries other DNA sequences with the same CDR3. This chain uses TRBV7-2 with TRBJ2-3; D gene ambiguous. The CDR3 spans 14 residues. Germline CDR1 reads SGHTA; CDR2 reads FQGNSA. Trimming stripped 1 base from V and 1 base from J, with 6 bases between. CDR3 DNA sequence: TGTGCCAGCAGCTTAGTTGCGCGCACAGATACGCAGTATTTT. Protein product: CASSLVARTDTQYF.

The V call is TRBV7-2, the J call TRBJ2-1; 11 bases fit TRBD2. The CDR3 has 15 residues. The ends lost 2 bases at V and 9 bases at J; junction bases unmatched: 6. Germline V CDR1 and CDR2: SGHTA, FQGNSA. The CDR3: CASSLNSGGAGEQFF. CDR3 in DNA: TGTGCCAGCAGCTTAAATAGCGGGGGGGCAGGTGAGCAGTTCTTC.

This clone was recorded once. The chain links TRBV28 to TRBJ2-5; TRBD1 aligns across 10 bases. Germline CDR1 and CDR2: MDHEN and SYDVKM. Unmatched junction bases numbered 4, after V lost 11 bases and J lost 4 bases. The CDR3 length is 12 residues. DNA for the CDR3: TGTGCCGTACGGGACAGGGGAGAGACCCAGTACTTC. The encoded protein is CAVRDRGETQYF.